This entry describes one T cell receptor (beta chain). Its matching antigen is unknown. Method: immunoSEQ multiplex PCR; TCRdb's copy keeps in-frame clones and lacks some. The profile covers around 2.1 million clones, with 85% to 95% appearing a single time and roughly 1.7% taken by the ten largest. This CDR3 is 15 amino acids long. Germline V gene data show CDR1 as SGDLS and CDR2 as YYNGEE. V trimming: 0 bases; J trimming: 3 bases; junction bases outside the gene matches: 5. These data come from a study of shared clonotypes between healthy human individuals. Study outcomes and limitations: Some clonotypes were shared by all four sorted-subset donors, while others were not shared. The non-shared ones had lower generation probabilities than the shared ones.

Naive CD8 cells lacked CD45RO, underwent positive selection for CCR7 and left out terminally differentiated effector memory CD45RA+ cells. Only Caucasian adults living in Nashville, Tennessee made up the donor group. The sample taken for sequencing was naive CD8+ T cells from PBMCs. This clonotype was sampled from a man between 18 and 35 years old in good health. Some clones in this sample may be carry-over from other donors' samples. The chain carries TRBV9 and TRBJ2-7, with 8 bases aligning to TRBD1. CDR3: CASSVATDRVYEQYF. In DNA, the CDR3 is TGTGCCAGCAGCGTAGCTACGGACAGGGTCTACGAGCAGTACTTC. Full variable domain (outside the CDR3, taken from reference TRBV9 and TRBJ2-7): DSGVTQTPKHLITATGQRVTLRCSPRSGDLSVYWYQQSLDQGLQFLIQYYNGEERAKGNILERFSAQQFPDLHSELNLSSLELGDSALYFCASSVATDRVYEQYFGPGTRLTVT.